This T cell receptor (beta chain) stems from a study of cytomegalovirus exposure and HLA in healthy donors. Study-level background: An earlier analysis identified under 130 million unique TCR beta sequences in 150 million to 200 million T cells. Study results and caveats: In a later analysis, most CMV-associated TCR beta chains appeared HLA-restricted. A later analysis found TCR association rates differed by HLA locus, highest for DRB1 and lowest for HLA-C. An analysis was carried out later, and it reportedly showed fewer N-insertions in an Asian-associated ancestry cluster than the approximately 670-donor mean.

In the PCR, 60 Vbeta and 13 Jbeta primers were used. The data were produced by immunoSEQ multiplex PCR, yet TCRdb's version contains in-frame clones alone and is incomplete. Here the sample spans about 110,000 clones, around 81% being singletons. CDR1 and CDR2 (germline): SGHNT, YENEEA. The CDR3 contains 15 residues. Germline trimming cut 4 bases from V and 5 bases from J; bases unmatched to any gene: 7. A note on this clone: Its target is not known.

What was sequenced was PBMCs. V gene TRBV11-3 combines with J gene TRBJ2-2, with 7 nucleotides matching TRBD1. This receptor was identified in a woman in her twenties or thirties in good health and CMV-seronegative. The CDR3 protein is CASSSGQLRTGELFF. The CDR3 nucleotides are TGTGCCAGCAGCTCGGGACAGCTACGAACCGGGGAGCTGTTTTTT.